These 21 T cell receptor beta chains were all obtained from the same sample, sequenced in a study of blood T cell repertoires in COVID-19. The table came from immunoSEQ multiplex PCR; TCRdb's copy has only in-frame clones and leaves some out. The table includes 410,000 or so clones, about 91% detected once. Material: peripheral blood. Receptors were obtained from a woman in her thirties or forties with COVID-19, enrolled during active disease.

The chain couples TRBV5-4 to TRBJ2-2; 8 bases match TRBD1. V gave up 4 bases and J gave up 6 bases; unmatched junction bases: 11. The CDR3 extends over 16 amino acids. CDR1 and CDR2 (germline): SGHNT, YYREEE (reference sequence). The CDR3 sequence is CASSDVKGQGPGELFF. CDR3 coding DNA: TGTGCCAGCAGCGATGTGAAAGGACAGGGTCCCGGGGAGCTGTTTTTT.

This clone was observed a handful of times. V is TRBV10-3 and J is TRBJ1-5; D may be TRBD1 (6 bases). Germline CDR1 ENHRY, CDR2 SYGVKD. V was cut by 3 bases and J by 6 bases, with 18 bases left in between. This CDR3 has 16 residues. The CDR3 loop is CAISEGGQGSRQPQHF. The DNA for the CDR3 is TGTGCCATCAGTGAAGGTGGCCAGGGGTCTCGTCAGCCCCAGCATTTT.

V gene TRBV18 combines with J gene TRBJ1-5; weak D call: TRBD1 (6 bases). Trimming removed 5 bases from V and 4 bases from J, with 12 bases in between. This CDR3 region has 14 residues. CDR1 is KGHSH, CDR2 LQKENI, per germline. CDR3 DNA: TGTGCCAGCTCAATACAGGGCCTAAATCAGCCCCAGCATTTT. It codes for CASSIQGLNQPQHF.

In the case of this clone: The junction departs from germline at one end; a sequencing error may be responsible. The chain carries TRBV5-1 and TRBJ1-3; D unclear. The CDR3 consists of 14 residues. Germline lookup yields CDR1 SGHRS and CDR2 YFSETQ. The CDR3 spells CAGSLSGSGNTIYF. The CDR3 DNA reads TGCGCCGGCAGCTTATCAGGTTCTGGAAACACCATATATTTT.

The rearrangement joins TRBV19 to TRBJ1-2; TRBD1 might be the D (6 bases). Trimming cost V 5 bases and J 5 bases, with 15 bases left between them. CDR1 is LNHDA and CDR2 is SQIVND in the germline V gene (reference sequence). The CDR3 spans 14 residues. This CDR3 reads CASSATGIPYGYTF. CDR3 nucleotide sequence: TGTGCCAGTAGTGCCACAGGGATTCCTTATGGCTACACCTTC.

The chain recombines TRBV16 with TRBJ1-1; 7 bases are shared with TRBD1. The germline V gene encodes CDR1 KGHSY and CDR2 FQNENV. The CDR3 is 13 residues long. The ends lost 4 bases at V and 8 bases at J; junction bases unmatched: 7. CDR3 in DNA: TGTGCCAGCAGCCTGGCCAGGGGGGCCGAAGCTTTCTTT. The encoded protein is CASSLARGAEAFF. The complete variable domain, with remaining parts taken from reference TRBV16 and TRBJ1-1, reads GEEVAQTPKHLVRGEGQKAKLYCAPIKGHSYVFWYQQVLKNEFKFLISFQNENVFDETGMPKERFSAKCLPNSPCSLEIQATKLEDSAVYFCASSLARGAEAFFGQGTRLTVV.

The chain couples TRBV7-3 to TRBJ2-1; TRBD2 matches 11 bases. Trimming at V came to 1 base and at J to 7 bases, leaving 6 bases not matched to a gene. This CDR3 is 16 amino acids long. Germline V CDR1 and CDR2: SGHTA, FQGTGA. CDR3 sequence: CASSLRASGRSNEQFF. The CDR3, as DNA: TGTGCCAGCAGCTTAAGGGCTAGCGGGAGGAGTAATGAGCAGTTCTTC.

The rearrangement uses TRBV5-1 and TRBJ2-2; TRBD2 is a possible D gene (6 bases). This CDR3 contains 16 residues. Per the germline V gene, CDR1 is SGHRS and CDR2 is YFSETQ. Trimming cost V 0 bases and J 2 bases, with 11 bases left between them. The CDR3 bases are TGCGCCAGCAGCTTGGTGGGGGGTTTAAACACCGGGGAGCTGTTTTTT. This encodes CASSLVGGLNTGELFF.

The genes are TRBV9 and TRBJ2-1; TRBD2 agrees at 12 bases. The germline V gene encodes CDR1 SGDLS and CDR2 YYNGEE. J gave up 2 bases and V 2 bases, and 2 bases lay outside the gene matches. The CDR3 spans 16 residues. The CDR3 reads CASSVRTSGTYNEQFF. CDR3 bases: TGTGCCAGCAGCGTCCGGACTAGCGGGACCTACAATGAGCAGTTCTTC.

The rearrangement links TRBV2 to TRBJ1-4, with 7 bases matching TRBD1. This CDR3 contains 14 residues. The junction had 4 bases not matched to a gene; V was cut back by 2 bases and J by 7 bases. Germline V gives CDR1 SNHLY, CDR2 FYNNEI. The CDR3: CASSEQGVFEKLFF. CDR3 nucleotide sequence: TGTGCCAGCAGTGAACAGGGGGTTTTTGAAAAACTGTTTTTT.

The V call is TRBV25-1, the J call TRBJ1-1; D gene uncertain. Germline V gene sequence: CDR1 MGHDK, CDR2 SYGVNS. V lost 0 bases to trimming and J lost 7 bases, with 9 bases between them. The length of the CDR3 is 13 residues. CDR3 region: CASSEYIGDEAFF. The CDR3 nucleotides read TGTGCCAGCAGTGAATATATTGGAGATGAAGCTTTCTTT.

This CDR3 is CASSYSGAGRYTEAFF. CDR3 nucleotide sequence: TGTGCCAGCAGTTACTCTGGGGCCGGAAGGTACACTGAAGCTTTCTTT. This sequence joins TRBV6-5 and TRBJ1-1; TRBD1 might be the D (5 bases). Between the trimmed V and J ends, which lost 0 bases and 3 bases, there was a span of 14 bases. Germline loops: CDR1 MNHEY, CDR2 SVGAGI. The CDR3 length is 16 residues.

The chain carries TRBV27 and TRBJ1-1; D may be TRBD1 (6 bases). Trimming left V 8 bases short and J 5 bases short, with 21 bases between. The CDR3 extends over 15 amino acids. Per the germline V gene, CDR1 is MNHEY and CDR2 is SMNVEV (reference sequence). The CDR3 nucleotides are TGTGCCAGCCAGCCTAGAACAGGGAGAGCAACTGAAGCTTTCTTT. This codes for CASQPRTGRATEAFF.

The genes are TRBV2 and TRBJ1-1; D gene ambiguous. CDR1 and CDR2 (germline): SNHLY, FYNNEI. With 5 bases removed from V and 4 bases from J, the gap between germline ends came to 17 bases. This CDR3 is built from 15 residues. The CDR3 sequence is CASSSDSSFGTEAFF. CDR3 DNA sequence: TGTGCCAGCAGTTCCGATTCTAGCTTTGGCACTGAAGCTTTCTTT.

The chain uses TRBV7-2 and TRBJ2-7; D is unclear. From germline, CDR1 is SGHTA and CDR2 FQGNSA. V lost 1 base and J lost 2, with 12 bases in between. This CDR3 is 15 amino acids long. CDR3 protein: CASSLEAGSTYEQYF. In nucleotides, the CDR3 is TGTGCCAGCAGCTTAGAAGCAGGTTCTACCTACGAGCAGTACTTC.

V is TRBV6-5 and J is TRBJ1-2, with D tentatively TRBD1 (6 bases). Trimming removed 4 bases from V and 6 bases from J, with 12 bases in between. CDR1 and CDR2 from the germline V gene are MNHEY and SVGAGI. The CDR3 length is 13 residues. CDR3 nucleotides: TGTGCCAGCAGTTTTTCAGGGGCGGATGGCTACACCTTC. Translating it yields CASSFSGADGYTF.

The rearrangement uses TRBV7-2 and TRBJ1-2; D is perhaps TRBD1 (5 bases). CDR1 SGHTA and CDR2 FQGNSA come from the germline V gene. V was cut by 3 bases and J by 1 base, with 12 bases left in between. CDR3 length: 15 residues. CDR3 amino acids: CASSLQGGINYGYTF. The CDR3 region has the DNA TGTGCCAGCAGCTTGCAGGGTGGTATTAACTATGGCTACACCTTC. The full variable domain, completed using reference TRBV7-2 and TRBJ1-2, is GAGVSQSPSNKVTEKGKDVELRCDPISGHTALYWYRQSLGQGLEFLIYFQGNSAPDKSGLPSDRFSAERTGGSVSTLTIQRTQQEDSAVYLCASSLQGGINYGYTFGSGTRLTVV.

The chain has TRBV6-5 and TRBJ1-2; D gene unclear. This CDR3 spans 11 amino acids. Germline V gene data show CDR1 as MNHEY and CDR2 as SVGAGI. The V end lost 8 bases, the J end lost 8 bases, and 12 bases lay between the germline ends. The CDR3 here is CASRGGYGYTF. CDR3 nucleotide sequence: TGTGCCAGCCGAGGAGGGTACGGCTACACCTTC.

The chain recombines TRBV6-1 with TRBJ1-3, with 8 bases lining up with TRBD1. Germline assignment: CDR1 MNHNS and CDR2 SASEGT. The CDR3 has 18 residues. The J segment lost 3 bases and the V segment lost 3 bases, leaving 13 bases of the junction unmatched. The CDR3 bases are TGTGCCAGCAGTGATCCCGACAGGGGCCCAATGTATGGAAACACCATATATTTT. It is translated as CASSDPDRGPMYGNTIYF.

The chain recombines TRBV29-1 with TRBJ1-6, with 8 bases fitting TRBD1. CDR3 length: 13 amino acids. Germline lookup yields CDR1 SQVTM and CDR2 ANQGSEA. Germline trimming cut 6 bases from V and 10 bases from J; bases unmatched to any gene: 8. The CDR3 loop reads CSVDRQGSSPLHF. The CDR3 nucleotides are TGCAGCGTCGATCGACAGGGGAGCTCACCCCTCCACTTT.

V is TRBV28 and J is TRBJ1-1; D remains unclear. V was shortened by 2 bases and J by 5 bases, with 15 bases between the two germline ends. The CDR3 spans 15 residues. Germline V gene sequence: CDR1 MDHEN, CDR2 SYDVKM. CDR3 in amino acids: CASSLGLGLGTEAFF. CDR3 DNA: TGTGCCAGCAGTTTAGGACTCGGTCTGGGGACTGAAGCTTTCTTT.